These 18 T cell receptor beta chains share one sample of origin, sequenced in a study of blood T cell repertoires in COVID-19 (TCRdb year 2020). Library preparation employed the immunoSEQ multiplex PCR assay. The table comes from immuneACCESS by way of TCRdb, which keeps in-frame sequences with V and J called. Part of the clones is missing from these tables; in studies checked, under half for an unresolved V gene and the rest for unknown reasons. In this sample the table shows some 410,000 clones, approximately 87% of which occur a single time. Jointly, the top ten make up more than 0.9% of the sample. The sequencing sample was made of PBMCs or T cells enriched from blood (not recorded which). Receptors originate from a woman under 40 with acute COVID-19.

The J gene is TRBJ1-5, the V gene TRBV2, with 7 bases aligning to TRBD1. The CDR3 runs 14 residues. Germline V gene data show CDR1 as SNHLY and CDR2 as FYNNEI. V lost 5 bases to trimming and J lost 2 bases; unmatched junction nucleotides: 3. CDR3 bases: TGTGCCAGCAGTCAAGACAGGGGCAATCAGCCCCAGCATTTT. Amino acids: CASSQDRGNQPQHF.

The chain employs TRBV6-6 and TRBJ1-6, with 10 bases identical to TRBD1. The ends lost 5 bases at V and 11 bases at J; junction bases unmatched: 27. Looked up from germline, CDR1 is MNHNY and CDR2 is SVGAGI (reference sequence). The CDR3 runs 21 residues. The CDR3 protein is CASSPIYPRQGAVIVRTPLHF. The CDR3 region has the DNA TGTGCCAGCAGTCCCATTTATCCGAGACAGGGGGCAGTAATAGTAAGGACACCCCTCCACTTT.

The V call is TRBV19, the J call TRBJ2-1, with 7 bases aligning to TRBD1. With V trimmed by 3 bases and J by 3 bases, 8 bases remained unmatched. Germline V gene lookup returns CDR1 LNHDA and CDR2 SQIVND (reference sequence). The CDR3 spans 16 residues. In DNA form, the CDR3 reads TGTGCCAGTAGTATTTTCTGGGCAGGGGGCTACAATGAGCAGTTCTTC. Its protein product is CASSIFWAGGYNEQFF.

The chain carries TRBV30 and TRBJ1-1; the D is unclear. This CDR3 comprises 13 residues. Trimming shortened V by 2 bases and J by 5 bases, and 12 bases separated the two germline ends. CDR1 is GTSNPN and CDR2 is SVGIG in the germline V gene (reference sequence). CDR3 DNA sequence: TGTGCCTGGAGTTTATGGGGAGAGACTGAAGCTTTCTTT. Residues: CAWSLWGETEAFF. Full variable domain (rest looked up from reference TRBV30 and TRBJ1-1): SQTIHQWPATLVQPVGSPLSLECTVEGTSNPNLYWYRQAAGRGLQLLFYSVGIGQISSEVPQNLSASRPQDRQFILSSKKLLLSDSGFYLCAWSLWGETEAFFGQGTRLTVV.

V is TRBV7-9 and J is TRBJ1-2, with 8 bases that match TRBD1. CDR1 SEHNR and CDR2 FQNEAQ come from the germline V gene (reference sequence). With 1 base clipped from V and 4 bases from J, the junction kept 8 bases outside the gene matches. The CDR3 is 16 residues long. DNA for the CDR3: TGTGCCAGCAGCTTAGGCCGACAGGGGCAGGGCTATGGCTACACCTTC. It specifies CASSLGRQGQGYGYTF. Filled out from reference TRBV7-9 and TRBJ1-2, the complete variable domain reads DTGVSQNPRHKITKRGQNVTFRCDPISEHNRLYWYRQTLGQGPEFLTYFQNEAQLEKSRLLSDRFSAERPKGSFSTLEIQRTEQGDSAMYLCASSLGRQGQGYGYTFGSGTRLTVV.

This chain joins TRBV7-8 and TRBJ1-4; unclear D gene. V was trimmed by 5 bases and J by 8 bases, leaving 12 bases between them. Germline lookup yields CDR1 SGHVS and CDR2 FQNEAQ. The length of the CDR3 is 13 residues. CDR3 region: CASSAGRSEKLFF. CDR3 DNA sequence: TGTGCCAGCAGCGCCGGTCGTTCGGAAAAACTGTTTTTT.

The rearrangement joins TRBV5-1 to TRBJ2-7; D uncertain. The CDR3 length is 14 residues. The V end was cut by 3 bases, the J end by 5 bases, with 15 bases between. Per germline, CDR1 SGHRS and CDR2 YFSETQ. The DNA of the CDR3 is TGCGCCAGCAGCTCCGAAGATAGTGCCCACGAGCAGTACTTC. Protein: CASSSEDSAHEQYF.

The rearrangement links TRBV9 to TRBJ1-2; 8 nucleotides match TRBD1. Germline lookup yields CDR1 SGDLS and CDR2 YYNGEE. V lost 3 bases and J lost 4; bases outside the gene matches: 5. CDR3 length: 14 residues. The CDR3 is CASSDDRGPYGYTF. The CDR3 nucleotides read TGTGCCAGCAGCGACGACAGGGGACCCTATGGCTACACCTTC.

This clone was picked up a small number of times. J is TRBJ1-1 and V is TRBV5-1, with no clear D. Per germline, CDR1 SGHRS and CDR2 YFSETQ. Trimming took 4 bases from V and 6 from J, leaving 16 bases between them. This CDR3 contains 14 residues. This CDR3 is CASSLGPAEAEAFF. The CDR3 nucleotides are TGCGCCAGCAGCCTCGGCCCCGCTGAGGCTGAAGCTTTCTTT.

This clone was found a few times. The V call is TRBV24-1, the J call TRBJ2-3, with D unclear. The CDR3 length is 17 residues. Trimming shortened V by 0 bases and J by 8 bases, and 20 bases separated the two germline ends. Germline loops: CDR1 KGHDR, CDR2 SFDVKD. CDR3 residues: CATSDLPLVRRPGTQYF. The CDR3 DNA sequence: TGTGCCACCAGTGATTTGCCGCTGGTGCGGAGACCTGGTACGCAGTATTTT.

J is TRBJ1-6 and V is TRBV14; D unclear. This CDR3 region has 15 residues. Germline V gene sequence: CDR1 SGHDN, CDR2 FVKESK. The V end lost 4 bases, the J end lost 0 bases, and 7 bases lay between the germline ends. CDR3 DNA: TGTGCCAGCAGCCCGGGTAGCTCCTATAATTCACCCCTCCACTTT. Amino acids: CASSPGSSYNSPLHF.

The chain has TRBV5-1 and TRBJ2-3; 8 bases align to TRBD2. The V segment lost 1 base and the J segment 2 bases; nucleotides outside the gene matches: 9. Germline values: CDR1 SGHRS, CDR2 YFSETQ. The length of the CDR3 is 17 residues. The CDR3 sequence is CASSLNPGGGSTDTQYF. DNA of the CDR3: TGCGCCAGCAGCTTGAATCCGGGCGGGGGGTCCACAGATACGCAGTATTTT.

The genes are TRBV6-5 and TRBJ1-1, with D unresolved. V lost 4 bases and J 1 base, leaving 13 bases between the germline ends. Germline-derived CDR1 and CDR2 are MNHEY and SVGAGI. The CDR3 extends over 15 amino acids. The CDR3 protein is CASSLTPLGNTEAFF. The CDR3 coding sequence is TGTGCCAGCAGTTTGACACCCCTGGGGAACACTGAAGCTTTCTTT.

This clone was observed a single time. This rearrangement joins TRBV24-1 to TRBJ1-4, with 7 nucleotides matching TRBD1. Germline loops: CDR1 KGHDR, CDR2 SFDVKD. The ends lost 3 bases at V and 8 bases at J; junction bases unmatched: 17. The CDR3 has 18 amino acids. The CDR3 protein is CATSDPAGRDSNGEKLFF. For the CDR3, the DNA is TGTGCCACCAGTGATCCCGCCGGGCGGGACAGCAACGGAGAAAAACTGTTTTTT.

The V and J genes are TRBV9 and TRBJ2-1, with D unresolved. Trimming pared 0 bases from V and 10 bases from J, leaving 14 bases between. This CDR3 has 14 amino acids. Germline CDR1 and CDR2: SGDLS and YYNGEE. DNA of the CDR3: TGTGCCAGCAGCGTAGGAGGCCCGGTGTGGGAGCAGTTCTTC. Its protein is CASSVGGPVWEQFF. The full variable domain, completed using reference TRBV9 and TRBJ2-1, is DSGVTQTPKHLITATGQRVTLRCSPRSGDLSVYWYQQSLDQGLQFLIQYYNGEERAKGNILERFSAQQFPDLHSELNLSSLELGDSALYFCASSVGGPVWEQFFGPGTRLTVL.

This rearrangement joins TRBV5-8 to TRBJ1-2; perhaps TRBD1 as D (5 bases). Looked up from germline, CDR1 is SGHTS and CDR2 is YDEGEE. Trimming removed 4 bases at V and 6 bases at J, with 22 bases between. This CDR3 has 16 residues. The chain's CDR3 is CASSPWGDRDYDGYTF. Here the CDR3 DNA reads TGTGCCAGCAGCCCGTGGGGGGATCGGGACTATGATGGCTACACCTTC.

The CDR3 bases are TGCGCCAGCACCTTGAAAGGGACATCGAACACTGAAGCTTTCTTT. Its translation is CASTLKGTSNTEAFF. V usage is TRBV4-1 and J usage is TRBJ1-1; the D gene is possibly TRBD1 (6 bases). The length of the CDR3 is 15 residues. V was pared by 7 bases and J by 1 base, with 16 bases between. Germline loops: CDR1 MGHRA, CDR2 YSYEKL.

The chain joins TRBV24-1 to TRBJ2-1; maybe TRBD2 (7 bases). This CDR3 contains 12 residues. Germline loops: CDR1 KGHDR, CDR2 SFDVKD. Trimming shortened V by 12 bases and J by 5 bases, and 13 bases separated the two germline ends. The DNA of the CDR3 is TGTGCCGCCGGGGGGCCAAACAATGAGCAGTTCTTC. This codes for CAAGGPNNEQFF.